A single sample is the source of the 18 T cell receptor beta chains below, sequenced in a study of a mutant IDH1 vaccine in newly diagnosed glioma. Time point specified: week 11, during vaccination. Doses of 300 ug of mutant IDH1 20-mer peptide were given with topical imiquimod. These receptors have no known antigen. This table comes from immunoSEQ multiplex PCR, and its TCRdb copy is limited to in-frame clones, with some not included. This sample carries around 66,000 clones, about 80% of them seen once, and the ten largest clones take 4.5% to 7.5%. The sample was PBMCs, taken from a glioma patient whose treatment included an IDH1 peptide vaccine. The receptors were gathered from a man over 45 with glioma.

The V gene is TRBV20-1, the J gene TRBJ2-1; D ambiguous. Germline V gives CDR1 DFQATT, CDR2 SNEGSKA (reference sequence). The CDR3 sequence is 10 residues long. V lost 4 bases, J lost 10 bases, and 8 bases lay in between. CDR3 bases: TGCAGTGCTACTATTCACGAGCAGTTCTTC. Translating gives CSATIHEQFF.

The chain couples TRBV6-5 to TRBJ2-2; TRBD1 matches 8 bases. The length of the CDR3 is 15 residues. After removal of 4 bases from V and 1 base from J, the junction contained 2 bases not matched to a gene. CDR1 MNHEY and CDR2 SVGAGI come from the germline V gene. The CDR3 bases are TGTGCCAGCAGTTTCGGGACAGGGAACACCGGGGAGCTGTTTTTT. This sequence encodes CASSFGTGNTGELFF.

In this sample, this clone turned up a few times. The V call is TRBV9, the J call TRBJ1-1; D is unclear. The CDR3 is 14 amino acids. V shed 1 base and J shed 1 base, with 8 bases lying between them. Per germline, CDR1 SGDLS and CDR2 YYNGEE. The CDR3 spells CASSVPEGNTEAFF. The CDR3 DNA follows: TGTGCCAGCAGCGTACCTGAGGGGAACACTGAAGCTTTCTTT.

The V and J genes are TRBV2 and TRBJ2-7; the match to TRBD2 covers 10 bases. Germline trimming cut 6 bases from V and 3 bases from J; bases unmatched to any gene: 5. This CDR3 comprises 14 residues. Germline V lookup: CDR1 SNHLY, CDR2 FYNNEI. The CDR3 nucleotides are TGTGCCAGCAGGGGGACTAGCGACTACTACGAGCAGTACTTC. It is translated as CASRGTSDYYEQYF.

The CDR3 protein is CASSVSGSPDTQYF. CDR3 DNA sequence: TGTGCCAGCAGCGTAAGCGGAAGCCCAGATACGCAGTATTTT. The chain employs TRBV9 and TRBJ2-3; possibly TRBD2 for D (5 bases). V gave up 1 base and J gave up 4 bases, with 10 bases separating them. The germline gives CDR1 SGDLS, CDR2 YYNGEE. The CDR3 is 14 residues long.

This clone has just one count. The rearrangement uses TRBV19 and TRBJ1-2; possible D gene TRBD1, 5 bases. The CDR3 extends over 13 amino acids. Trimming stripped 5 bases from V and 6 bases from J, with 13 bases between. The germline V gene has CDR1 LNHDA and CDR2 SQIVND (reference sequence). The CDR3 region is CASSPGAPNGYTF. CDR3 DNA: TGTGCCAGTAGTCCCGGGGCCCCCAATGGCTACACCTTC.

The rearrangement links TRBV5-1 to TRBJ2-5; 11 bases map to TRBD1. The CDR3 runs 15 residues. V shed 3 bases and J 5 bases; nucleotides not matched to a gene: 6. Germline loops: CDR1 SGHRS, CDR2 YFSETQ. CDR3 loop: CASSSGQGAGETQYF. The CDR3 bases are TGCGCCAGCAGCTCCGGACAGGGGGCAGGGGAGACCCAGTACTTC.

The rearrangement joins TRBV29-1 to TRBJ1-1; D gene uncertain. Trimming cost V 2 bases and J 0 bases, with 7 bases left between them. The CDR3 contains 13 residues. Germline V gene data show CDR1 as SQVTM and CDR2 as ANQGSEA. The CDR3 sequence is CSVENQVNTEAFF. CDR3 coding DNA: TGCAGCGTTGAAAACCAGGTGAACACTGAAGCTTTCTTT.

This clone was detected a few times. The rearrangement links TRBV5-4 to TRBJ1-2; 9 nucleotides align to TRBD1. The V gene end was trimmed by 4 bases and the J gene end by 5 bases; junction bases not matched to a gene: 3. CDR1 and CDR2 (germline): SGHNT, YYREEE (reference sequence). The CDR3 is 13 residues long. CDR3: CASSPTGGYGYTF. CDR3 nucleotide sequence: TGTGCCAGCAGCCCGACAGGGGGTTATGGCTACACCTTC.

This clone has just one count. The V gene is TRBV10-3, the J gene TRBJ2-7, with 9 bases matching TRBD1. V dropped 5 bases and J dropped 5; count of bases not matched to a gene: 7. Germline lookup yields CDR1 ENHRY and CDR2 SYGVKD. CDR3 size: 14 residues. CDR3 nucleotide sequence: TGTGCCATCAGTATACCGGGACAGGGAAACGAGCAGTACTTC. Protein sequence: CAISIPGQGNEQYF.

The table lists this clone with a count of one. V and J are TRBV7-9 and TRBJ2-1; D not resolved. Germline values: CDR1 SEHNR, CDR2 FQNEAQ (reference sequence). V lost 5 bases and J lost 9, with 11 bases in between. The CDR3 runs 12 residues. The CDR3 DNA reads TGTGCCAGCAGCCCAAGGGCTGCTGAGCAGTTCTTC. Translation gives CASSPRAAEQFF.

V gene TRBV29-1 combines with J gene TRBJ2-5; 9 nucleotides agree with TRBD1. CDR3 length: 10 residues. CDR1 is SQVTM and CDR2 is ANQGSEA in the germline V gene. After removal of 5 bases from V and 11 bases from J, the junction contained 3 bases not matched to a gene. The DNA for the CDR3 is TGCAGCGTTCGGACAGGGGAGCAGTACTTC. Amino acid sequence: CSVRTGEQYF.

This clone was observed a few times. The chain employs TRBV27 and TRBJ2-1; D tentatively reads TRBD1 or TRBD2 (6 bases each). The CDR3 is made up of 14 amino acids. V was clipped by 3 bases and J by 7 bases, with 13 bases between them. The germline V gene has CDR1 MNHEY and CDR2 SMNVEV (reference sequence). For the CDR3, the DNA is TGTGCCAGCAGTTTTTTAGGGGGGAGGAATGAGCAGTTCTTC. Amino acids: CASSFLGGRNEQFF.

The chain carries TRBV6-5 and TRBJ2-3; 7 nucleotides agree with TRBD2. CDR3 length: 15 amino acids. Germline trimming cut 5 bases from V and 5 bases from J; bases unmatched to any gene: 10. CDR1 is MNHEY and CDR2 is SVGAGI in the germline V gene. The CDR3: CASSSGAYGGDTQYF. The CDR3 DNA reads TGTGCCAGCAGTAGCGGGGCCTATGGTGGAGATACGCAGTATTTT.

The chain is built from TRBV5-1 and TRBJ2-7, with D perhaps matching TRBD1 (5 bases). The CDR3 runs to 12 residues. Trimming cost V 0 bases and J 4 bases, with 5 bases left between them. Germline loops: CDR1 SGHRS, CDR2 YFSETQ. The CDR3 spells CASSLEGYEQYF. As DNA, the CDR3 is TGCGCCAGCAGCTTGGAGGGGTACGAGCAGTACTTC.

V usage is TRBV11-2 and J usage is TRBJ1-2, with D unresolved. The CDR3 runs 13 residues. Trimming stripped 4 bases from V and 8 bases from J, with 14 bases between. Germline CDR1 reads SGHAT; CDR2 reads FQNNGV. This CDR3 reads CASSSGGRRGYTF. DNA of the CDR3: TGTGCCAGCAGCTCCGGAGGCCGCCGGGGCTACACCTTC.

The CDR3 protein is CASSEIHSAEAFF. Written as DNA, the CDR3 is TGCGCCAGCAGTGAAATCCACAGCGCTGAAGCTTTCTTT. V usage is TRBV10-2 and J usage is TRBJ1-1; no definite D call. Trimming left V 3 bases short and J 6 bases short, with 11 bases between. CDR1 and CDR2 (germline): WSHSY, SAAADI. The CDR3 totals 13 residues.

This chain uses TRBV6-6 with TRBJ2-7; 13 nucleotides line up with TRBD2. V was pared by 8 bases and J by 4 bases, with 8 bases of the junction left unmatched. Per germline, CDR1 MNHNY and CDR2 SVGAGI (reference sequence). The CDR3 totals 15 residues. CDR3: CASCLLAGGQYEQYF. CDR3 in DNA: TGTGCCAGCTGTTTACTAGCGGGAGGGCAGTACGAGCAGTACTTC.